A single sample is the source of the 24 T cell receptor beta chains below, sequenced in a study of blood T cell repertoires in COVID-19. Sequenced by immunoSEQ multiplex PCR; TCRdb stores in-frame clones only, minus some. The sample shows 150,000 or so clones, about 80% of them seen only once. The source material was PBMCs or T cells enriched from blood (not recorded which). Every receptor here comes from a man in his fifties or sixties who had recovered from COVID-19.

The V and J genes are TRBV5-1 and TRBJ2-2; TRBD2 is a possible D gene (6 bases). This CDR3 is built from 16 residues. Trimming pared 1 base from V and 1 base from J, leaving 11 bases between. Per germline, CDR1 SGHRS and CDR2 YFSETQ. The CDR3 region has the DNA TGCGCCAGCAGCTTGAAGGGACTTATGAACACCGGGGAGCTGTTTTTT. Encoded protein: CASSLKGLMNTGELFF.

The chain employs TRBV18 and TRBJ1-4; TRBD1 is a possible D gene (5 bases). The V end lost 1 base, the J end lost 8 bases, and 8 bases lay between the germline ends. CDR1 is KGHSH, CDR2 LQKENI, per germline. The CDR3 runs 13 residues. This CDR3 reads CASSPLWGEKLFF. CDR3 sequence (DNA): TGTGCCAGCTCACCACTCTGGGGCGAAAAACTGTTTTTT.

The chain employs TRBV11-2 and TRBJ1-2; the D gene is possibly TRBD1 (5 bases). V lost 4 bases and J lost 7, with 16 bases in between. The CDR3 totals 14 residues. Germline V CDR1 and CDR2: SGHAT, FQNNGV. CDR3 nucleotides: TGTGCCAGCAGCTCCCAGGGCCCCAGAGGTGGCTACACCTTC. The encoded protein is CASSSQGPRGGYTF.

The chain has TRBV4-2 and TRBJ2-3; tentative D call: TRBD2 (5 bases). V lost 1 base and J lost 1, with 6 bases in between. The CDR3 runs 14 residues. In germline, CDR1 is LGHNA, CDR2 YNFKEQ. CDR3 coding DNA: TGTGCCAGCAGCCAAGGGGGAGGCACAGATACGCAGTATTTT. It is translated as CASSQGGGTDTQYF.

The chain links TRBV2 to TRBJ1-6; no clear D gene. This CDR3 region has 13 residues. The V end was cut by 6 bases, the J end by 7 bases, with 10 bases between. Germline loops: CDR1 SNHLY, CDR2 FYNNEI. The CDR3 loop is CASREETNSPLHF. The CDR3 DNA follows: TGTGCCAGCAGGGAGGAGACGAATTCACCCCTCCACTTT.

The rearrangement joins TRBV7-8 to TRBJ1-5; D unclear. Germline V gives CDR1 SGHVS, CDR2 FQNEAQ. The V and J ends lost 5 bases and 6 bases respectively, with 8 bases between them. This CDR3 spans 12 amino acids. The CDR3 coding sequence is TGTGCCAGCAGCCCGTCGTTTCAGCCCCAGCATTTT. Translated, it gives CASSPSFQPQHF. Supplemented by reference TRBV7-8 and TRBJ1-5, the full variable domain reads GAGVSQSPRYKVAKRGQDVALRCDPISGHVSLFWYQQALGQGPEFLTYFQNEAQLDKSGLPSDRFFAERPEGSVSTLKIQRTQQEDSAVYLCASSPSFQPQHFGDGTRLSIL.

This clone was seen more than once but under ten times. The rearrangement uses TRBV5-5 and TRBJ1-1; possibly TRBD1 for D (6 bases). Trimming removed 1 base from V and 6 bases from J, with 10 bases in between. Per germline, CDR1 SGHKS and CDR2 YYEKEE (reference sequence). The CDR3 covers 13 residues. The CDR3: CASSLTGMPEAFF. The CDR3 DNA reads as TGTGCCAGCAGCTTGACAGGGATGCCTGAAGCTTTCTTT. The whole variable domain, filled in from reference TRBV5-5 and TRBJ1-1, reads DAGVTQSPTHLIKTRGQQVTLRCSPISGHKSVSWYQQVLGQGPQFIFQYYEKEERGRGNFPDRFSARQFPNYSSELNVNALLLGDSALYLCASSLTGMPEAFFGQGTRLTVV.

This clone has a handful of counts. The chain is built from TRBV24-1 and TRBJ1-1; D is uncertain. Germline CDR1 and CDR2: KGHDR and SFDVKD. This CDR3 region has 11 residues. Trimming left V 6 bases short and J 2 bases short, with 3 bases between. CDR3 region: CATSHNTEAFF. The CDR3 nucleotides are TGTGCCACCAGTCATAACACTGAAGCTTTCTTT.

The chain combines TRBV28 with TRBJ2-7, with TRBD1 matching 7 bases. Germline V gene lookup returns CDR1 MDHEN and CDR2 SYDVKM. After removal of 2 bases from V and 4 bases from J, the junction contained 14 bases not matched to a gene. This CDR3 spans 17 amino acids. The CDR3 nucleotides are TGTGCCAGCAGTTTACCGATCTCCTGGGGACAGACTTACGAGCAGTACTTC. As protein: CASSLPISWGQTYEQYF.

V and J are TRBV19 and TRBJ2-7; 8 bases map to TRBD2. CDR1 is LNHDA, CDR2 SQIVND, per germline (reference sequence). V shed 6 bases, J shed 0 bases, and the junction held 10 bases outside the gene matches. This CDR3 has 16 residues. This chain's CDR3 is CASRPNSGGISYEQYF. CDR3 in DNA: TGTGCCAGTAGACCAAACAGCGGGGGAATCTCCTACGAGCAGTACTTC.

V is TRBV19 and J is TRBJ1-3; no clear D gene. Germline lookup yields CDR1 LNHDA and CDR2 SQIVND (reference sequence). CDR3 length: 15 amino acids. The V gene lost 3 bases and the J gene lost 0 bases, with 9 bases spanning the gap. The CDR3 sequence: CASSIAVHSGNTIYF. CDR3 bases: TGTGCCAGTAGTATCGCAGTCCACTCTGGAAACACCATATATTTT. The full variable domain, its missing parts supplied by reference TRBV19 and TRBJ1-3, is DGGITQSPKYLFRKEGQNVTLSCEQNLNHDAMYWYRQDPGQGLRLIYYSQIVNDFQKGDIAEGYSVSREKKESFPLTVTSAQKNPTAFYLCASSIAVHSGNTIYFGEGSWLTVV.

The sample holds a few counts of this clone. In DNA form, the CDR3 reads TGTGCCAGCAGCTCCAGGGTAGGATCTGGAAACACCATATATTTT. Translated: CASSSRVGSGNTIYF. This chain connects TRBV7-8 to TRBJ1-3; the D gene is possibly TRBD1 (5 bases). The CDR3 contains 15 residues. V lost 4 bases and J 1 base, leaving 11 bases between the germline ends. Germline-derived CDR1 and CDR2 are SGHVS and FQNEAQ.

The chain links TRBV4-1 to TRBJ2-7; a possible D gene is TRBD2 (5 bases). Germline CDR1 is MGHRA and CDR2 is YSYEKL. The CDR3 runs to 14 residues. Trimming removed 0 bases from V and 7 bases from J, with 13 bases in between. The DNA for the CDR3 is TGCGCCAGCAGCCAAGATTGGGGTGGGGAGGAGCAGTACTTC. It translates to CASSQDWGGEEQYF.

The chain joins TRBV19 to TRBJ2-2; TRBD2 matches at 10 bases. The V gene end was trimmed by 5 bases and the J gene end by 7 bases; junction bases not matched to a gene: 10. Germline V CDR1 and CDR2: LNHDA, SQIVND (reference sequence). CDR3 size: 16 residues. CDR3 nucleotide sequence: TGTGCCAGTAGTGTAACCGTTCGACTAGCGGGCGGGGAGCTGTTTTTT. Translated: CASSVTVRLAGGELFF.

The sample holds one count of this clone. The genes are TRBV20-1 and TRBJ1-2; D is undetermined. Germline values: CDR1 DFQATT, CDR2 SNEGSKA (reference sequence). Between the trimmed V and J ends, which lost 3 bases and 5 bases, there was a span of 13 bases. The length of the CDR3 is 13 residues. The CDR3 reads CSASSLGLYGYTF. CDR3 DNA: TGCAGTGCTAGTAGCCTAGGACTTTATGGCTACACCTTC.

This sequence joins TRBV6-5 and TRBJ1-1, with 8 nucleotides matching TRBD1. This CDR3 has 12 amino acids. Per germline, CDR1 MNHEY and CDR2 SVGAGI. Trimming removed 10 bases from V and 1 base from J; junction bases left unmatched: 2. CDR3 nucleotide sequence: TGTGCCAACGGACAGGGGAACACTGAAGCTTTCTTT. Protein product: CANGQGNTEAFF.

This rearrangement joins TRBV5-1 to TRBJ1-1, with TRBD1 matching over 7 bases. Trimming removed 0 bases from V and 1 base from J; junction bases left unmatched: 3. This CDR3 is built from 15 residues. Germline CDR1 and CDR2: SGHRS and YFSETQ. CDR3 protein: CASSLEQGGNTEAFF. The CDR3 nucleotides are TGCGCCAGCAGCTTGGAGCAGGGGGGGAACACTGAAGCTTTCTTT.

The chain has TRBV5-1 and TRBJ1-5; 8 bases are shared with TRBD1. This CDR3 is 13 amino acids long. Trimming at V came to 3 bases and at J to 4 bases, leaving 0 bases not matched to a gene. Germline CDR1 reads SGHRS; CDR2 reads YFSETQ. CDR3 in DNA: TGCGCCAGCAGCTGGACAGGGAATCAGCCCCAGCATTTT. This codes for CASSWTGNQPQHF. Together with reference TRBV5-1 and TRBJ1-5, the CDR3 gives the full variable domain: KAGVTQTPRYLIKTRGQQVTLSCSPISGHRSVSWYQQTPGQGLQFLFEYFSETQRNKGNFPGRFSGRQFSNSRSEMNVSTLELGDSALYLCASSWTGNQPQHFGDGTRLSIL.

The chain uses TRBV9 and TRBJ2-1; weak D call: TRBD2 (6 bases). This CDR3 has 17 residues. Trimming removed 0 bases from V and 0 bases from J, with 13 bases in between. The germline V gene has CDR1 SGDLS and CDR2 YYNGEE. For the CDR3, the DNA is TGTGCCAGCAGCGTAGATCCGGGACTGCGCTCCTACAATGAGCAGTTCTTC. Translating it yields CASSVDPGLRSYNEQFF.

The chain employs TRBV9 and TRBJ2-1; D remains unclear. This CDR3 has 16 residues. In germline, CDR1 is SGDLS, CDR2 YYNGEE. Trimming stripped 0 bases from V and 8 bases from J, with 18 bases between. The CDR3 here is CASSVDRVVRSDEQFF. For the CDR3, the DNA is TGTGCCAGCAGCGTAGATCGGGTGGTAAGGAGCGATGAGCAGTTCTTC.

This clone appeared once. The chain carries TRBV27 and TRBJ2-5; 8 bases align to TRBD1. The CDR3 contains 15 residues. Germline V gives CDR1 MNHEY, CDR2 SMNVEV (reference sequence). Trimming cost V 4 bases and J 3 bases; bases outside gene matches: 7. CDR3 DNA: TGTGCCAGCAGTTCCCAGGGGGCTAGTGAAGAGACCCAGTACTTC. Protein product: CASSSQGASEETQYF.

This clone has a single count. Here the CDR3 DNA reads TGCGCCAGCAGTCAAGAGAGGGTTCGGTCTGGGGCCAACGTCCTGACTTTC. This codes for CASSQERVRSGANVLTF. V and J are TRBV23-1 and TRBJ2-6, with a tentative D call TRBD2 (5 bases). TRBV23-1 is identified as an open reading frame with a role that is uncertain. The CDR3 has 17 amino acids. V was cut by 2 bases and J by 1 base, with 12 bases left in between.

This clone was seen a handful of times. The rearrangement links TRBV4-1 to TRBJ1-5, with TRBD1 matching over 9 bases. There are 15 residues in the CDR3. Germline values: CDR1 MGHRA, CDR2 YSYEKL. V shed 4 bases and J 4 bases; nucleotides not matched to a gene: 5. CDR3: CASSLPGQGNQPQHF. In nucleotides, the CDR3 is TGCGCCAGCAGCCTCCCGGGACAGGGAAATCAGCCCCAGCATTTT.

V and J are TRBV5-6 and TRBJ1-2; unclear D gene. Trimming removed 5 bases from V and 8 bases from J, with 19 bases in between. From germline, CDR1 is SGHDT and CDR2 YYEEEE. The CDR3 length is 14 residues. CDR3 nucleotides: TGTGCCAGCAGACCCGTAACGCACCCTCGGGGCTACACCTTC. The encoded protein is CASRPVTHPRGYTF.